Each of the 15 T cell receptor beta chains below was sequenced from the same sample in a study of cytotoxic CD8 clonotypes in ibrutinib-treated CLL. Using immunoSEQ multiplex PCR, the repertoire was profiled, and TCRdb retains in-frame clones only, with some absent. The table records tens of thousands of clones, more than 60% of them present only once. The sample consisted of PBMCs, taken after 12 months of ibrutinib treatment. These receptors all come from a human donor with chronic lymphocytic leukemia.

V gene TRBV30 combines with J gene TRBJ1-2, with TRBD1 identical over 9 bases. J was trimmed by 0 bases and V by 6 bases; bases with no gene match: 5. From germline, CDR1 is GTSNPN and CDR2 SVGIG (reference sequence). The CDR3 spans 14 residues. CDR3 sequence reads: CACVGDRANYGYTF. The CDR3 bases are TGTGCCTGCGTGGGGGACAGGGCTAACTATGGCTACACCTTC. The full variable domain, its missing parts supplied by reference TRBV30 and TRBJ1-2, is SQTIHQWPATLVQPVGSPLSLECTVEGTSNPNLYWYRQAAGRGLQLLFYSVGIGQISSEVPQNLSASRPQDRQFILSSKKLLLSDSGFYLCACVGDRANYGYTFGSGTRLTVV.

In its sample, this clone was seen a few times. V gene TRBV2 combines with J gene TRBJ1-5; a weak D match, TRBD1 (5 bases). V lost 8 bases and J lost 5, with 10 bases in between. The CDR3 loop spans 12 amino acids. Germline V gene sequence: CDR1 SNHLY, CDR2 FYNNEI. CDR3 sequence (DNA): TGTGCCAGCCGACAGACAGATCAGCCCCAGCATTTT. Translation gives CASRQTDQPQHF. The entire variable domain, with the rest obtained from reference TRBV2 and TRBJ1-5, is as follows: EPEVTQTPSHQVTQMGQEVILRCVPISNHLYFYWYRQILGQKVEFLVSFYNNEISEKSEIFDDQFSVERPDGSNFTLKIRSTKLEDSAMYFCASRQTDQPQHFGDGTRLSIL.

The rearrangement links TRBV10-2 to TRBJ1-1; D gene uncertain. V dropped 1 base and J dropped 4 bases, with 13 bases sitting between them. The CDR3 sequence is 15 residues long. The V gene's germline CDR1 is WSHSY and CDR2 SAAADI. The CDR3 DNA sequence: TGCGCCAGCAGTGAGTTGCCGAACCTTAGCACTGAAGCTTTCTTT. This encodes CASSELPNLSTEAFF.

The sample holds one count of this clone. The rearrangement links TRBV9 to TRBJ2-3; 13 bases fit TRBD2. The trim removed 3 bases at V and 0 bases at J, leaving 7 bases unmatched. The CDR3 consists of 18 residues. Germline V gene lookup returns CDR1 SGDLS and CDR2 YYNGEE. CDR3 DNA: TGTGCCAGCAGCGCGAGGGGGACTAGCGGGACTAGCACAGATACGCAGTATTTT. Residues: CASSARGTSGTSTDTQYF.

The chain employs TRBV4-1 and TRBJ2-4; the match to TRBD1 covers 7 bases. The V gene's germline CDR1 is MGHRA and CDR2 YSYEKL. The length of the CDR3 is 15 residues. Germline trimming cut 1 base from V and 6 bases from J; bases unmatched to any gene: 6. Here the CDR3 DNA reads TGCGCCAGCAGCCAAGGGACAGGAATTGGAAACATTCAGTACTTC. The encoded protein is CASSQGTGIGNIQYF.

J is TRBJ2-4 and V is TRBV6-4; 9 bases line up with TRBD2. CDR3 length equals 20 residues. Trimming took 7 bases from V and 0 from J; bases not matched to a gene: 19. Germline V gene data show CDR1 as MRHNA and CDR2 as SNTAGT. The CDR3 DNA follows: TGTGCCAGCAAGGCCCCCTGGGGGCGGGGGGGTGAGCTAGCCAAAAACATTCAGTACTTC. Encoded protein: CASKAPWGRGGELAKNIQYF.

This clone was counted only a few times. The chain is built from TRBV9 and TRBJ1-3, with D uncertain. The length of the CDR3 is 15 residues. Trimming cost V 0 bases and J 0 bases, with 7 bases left between them. The germline gives CDR1 SGDLS, CDR2 YYNGEE. This CDR3 reads CASSVDYNSGNTIYF. The CDR3 DNA is TGTGCCAGCAGCGTAGATTATAACTCTGGAAACACCATATATTTT.

This chain connects TRBV14 to TRBJ1-3; TRBD1 matches 9 bases. V shed 4 bases, J shed 0 bases, and the junction held 10 bases outside the gene matches. Germline CDR1 and CDR2: SGHDN and FVKESK. The CDR3 is made up of 18 amino acids. CDR3 in amino acids: CASSRGQGSLGSGNTIYF. The CDR3 DNA sequence: TGTGCCAGCAGCCGAGGACAGGGGTCGCTGGGCTCTGGAAACACCATATATTTT. The variable domain in full, completed from reference TRBV14 and TRBJ1-3, reads EAGVTQFPSHSVIEKGQTVTLRCDPISGHDNLYWYRRVMGKEIKFLLHFVKESKQDESGMPNNRFLAERTGGTYSTLKVQPAELEDSGVYFCASSRGQGSLGSGNTIYFGEGSWLTVV.

The J gene is TRBJ2-7, the V gene TRBV5-1; 8 bases line up with TRBD2. V lost 3 bases to trimming and J lost 2 bases; unmatched junction nucleotides: 4. Germline loops: CDR1 SGHRS, CDR2 YFSETQ. The CDR3 totals 14 residues. CDR3 residues: CASSSELAAYEQYF. The CDR3 DNA follows: TGCGCCAGCAGCTCGGAACTAGCGGCCTACGAGCAGTACTTC.

This chain joins TRBV11-3 and TRBJ2-3; D gene uncertain. The CDR3 covers 13 residues. Germline V CDR1 and CDR2: SGHNT, YENEEA. The ends were cut back, 0 bases at V and 3 bases at J, with 4 bases in the middle. CDR3 DNA: TGTGCCAGCAGCTTAGATCTGACAGATACGCAGTATTTT. It translates to CASSLDLTDTQYF.

In DNA form, the CDR3 reads TGTGCCAGCAGTGGAGACACAGGGACACCCGAAGCTTTCTTT. Translation: CASSGDTGTPEAFF. This chain links TRBV25-1 with TRBJ1-1; maybe TRBD1 (6 bases). The CDR3 contains 14 residues. Germline-derived CDR1 and CDR2 are MGHDK and SYGVNS. V was clipped by 4 bases and J by 8 bases, with 17 bases between them.

The rearrangement uses TRBV4-1 and TRBJ2-1, with D perhaps TRBD1 (5 bases). Germline assignment: CDR1 MGHRA and CDR2 YSYEKL. Between the trimmed V and J ends, which lost 0 bases and 1 base, there was a span of 10 bases. The CDR3 covers 16 residues. CDR3 bases: TGCGCCAGCAGCCAAGATAGGGGTACTTCCTACAATGAGCAGTTCTTC. Protein: CASSQDRGTSYNEQFF.

The chain is built from TRBV30 and TRBJ1-5; 10 positions agree with TRBD1. V shed 1 base, J shed 6 bases, and the junction held 3 bases outside the gene matches. Looked up from germline, CDR1 is GTSNPN and CDR2 is SVGIG (reference sequence). This CDR3 has 14 residues. The CDR3 bases are TGTGCCTGGAGTGACGGACAGGGGGGTCAGCCCCAGCATTTT. This translates into CAWSDGQGGQPQHF.

The chain has TRBV27 and TRBJ2-5; 9 bases are a match to TRBD1. The CDR3 contains 13 residues. V gave up 3 bases and J gave up 4 bases; unmatched junction bases: 0. From germline, CDR1 is MNHEY and CDR2 SMNVEV (reference sequence). The CDR3 nucleotides read TGTGCCAGCAGTTTGGACAGGGGAGAGACCCAGTACTTC. It yields the protein CASSLDRGETQYF.

This chain uses TRBV10-1 with TRBJ2-7; 8 bases align to TRBD1. The germline V gene encodes CDR1 WNHNN and CDR2 SYGVQD (reference sequence). The trim removed 4 bases at V and 5 bases at J, leaving 4 bases unmatched. CDR3 length: 13 residues. CDR3 loop: CASSASDRDEQYF. CDR3 DNA sequence: TGCGCCAGCAGTGCCTCGGACAGGGACGAGCAGTACTTC.